The 19 T cell receptor beta chains below all came from one sample that was sequenced in a study of cytomegalovirus exposure and HLA in healthy donors. The PCR made use of 60 Vbeta and 13 Jbeta primers. Clones were sequenced by immunoSEQ multiplex PCR, and TCRdb holds only the in-frame ones, with some missing. The sample lists about 160,000 clones, 65% to 85% occurring once. Sequenced sample: PBMCs. These TCRs come from a male donor in good health and CMV-seropositive.

The chain uses TRBV30 and TRBJ2-7; 10 nucleotides match TRBD1. Germline V gene lookup returns CDR1 GTSNPN and CDR2 SVGIG (reference sequence). J gave up 2 bases and V 2 bases, and 6 bases lay outside the gene matches. This CDR3 comprises 15 residues. The CDR3 nucleotides are TGTGCCTGGAGTAAACTCGGACAGGGGGCCTACGAGCAGTACTTC. It encodes CAWSKLGQGAYEQYF. Full variable domain (outside the CDR3, taken from reference TRBV30 and TRBJ2-7): SQTIHQWPATLVQPVGSPLSLECTVEGTSNPNLYWYRQAAGRGLQLLFYSVGIGQISSEVPQNLSASRPQDRQFILSSKKLLLSDSGFYLCAWSKLGQGAYEQYFGPGTRLTVT.

This clone has only one observation. The chain employs TRBV4-2 and TRBJ2-7; 12 bases agree with TRBD2. The germline V gene encodes CDR1 LGHNA and CDR2 YNFKEQ. The CDR3 runs to 20 residues. J gave up 2 bases and V 0 bases, and 14 bases lay outside the gene matches. CDR3 nucleotides: TGTGCCAGCAGCCAAGATCTTGGGCTAGCGGGAGGGCCTTTGACCTACGAGCAGTACTTC. It codes for CASSQDLGLAGGPLTYEQYF.

The chain uses TRBV28 and TRBJ1-4, with D perhaps matching TRBD1 (6 bases). Trimming took 3 bases from V and 12 from J, leaving 17 bases between them. The CDR3 has 14 residues. In germline, CDR1 is MDHEN, CDR2 SYDVKM. This CDR3 reads CASSLDRLLRELFF. The CDR3, as DNA: TGTGCCAGCAGTTTGGACAGACTTCTTAGGGAACTGTTTTTT.

The rearrangement uses TRBV29-1 and TRBJ1-2; D gene unclear. The CDR3 spans 13 residues. Trimming took 7 bases from V and 3 from J, leaving 15 bases between them. Germline V gives CDR1 SQVTM, CDR2 ANQGSEA. This CDR3 is CSASGASDYGYTF. CDR3 coding DNA: TGCAGCGCCTCAGGCGCCTCTGACTATGGCTACACCTTC.

This chain links TRBV5-1 with TRBJ2-3; TRBD2 agrees at 14 bases. Germline loops: CDR1 SGHRS, CDR2 YFSETQ. The CDR3 covers 14 residues. V shed 6 bases, J shed 4 bases, and the junction held 1 base outside the gene matches. CDR3 in DNA: TGCGCCAGCACGGGACTAGCGGGAGCAGATACGCAGTATTTT. Amino acid sequence: CASTGLAGADTQYF. Complete variable domain (other parts from reference TRBV5-1 and TRBJ2-3): KAGVTQTPRYLIKTRGQQVTLSCSPISGHRSVSWYQQTPGQGLQFLFEYFSETQRNKGNFPGRFSGRQFSNSRSEMNVSTLELGDSALYLCASTGLAGADTQYFGPGTRLTVL.

The genes are TRBV10-3 and TRBJ1-3; D is perhaps TRBD1 (6 bases). The CDR3 length is 16 residues. Germline CDR1 and CDR2: ENHRY and SYGVKD. V was shortened by 11 bases and J by 4 bases, with 24 bases between the two germline ends. The CDR3 sequence: CAVLFRASGVGNTIYF. CDR3 nucleotide sequence: TGTGCCGTCCTATTCAGGGCTTCAGGGGTCGGAAACACCATATATTTT.

The rearrangement joins TRBV11-2 to TRBJ2-5, with TRBD1 as a possible D gene (5 bases). The V end lost 5 bases, the J end lost 6 bases, and 16 bases lay between the germline ends. Germline CDR1 is SGHAT and CDR2 is FQNNGV. The CDR3 sequence is 14 residues long. The CDR3 DNA reads as TGTGCCAGCAGCCCGATTTGGGGCCAGAAGACCCAGTACTTC. Translation gives CASSPIWGQKTQYF. Full variable domain (remainder filled in from reference TRBV11-2 and TRBJ2-5): EAGVAQSPRYKIIEKRQSVAFWCNPISGHATLYWYQQILGQGPKLLIQFQNNGVVDDSQLPKDRFSAERLKGVDSTLKIQPAKLEDSAVYLCASSPIWGQKTQYFGPGTRLLVL.

This clone was detected only a few times. The V and J genes are TRBV19 and TRBJ2-1, with TRBD2 matching over 10 bases. The J segment lost 7 bases and the V segment lost 3 bases, leaving 6 bases of the junction unmatched. Germline CDR1 reads LNHDA; CDR2 reads SQIVND (reference sequence). CDR3 size: 15 residues. CDR3 coding DNA: TGTGCCAGTAGTATCTCTGGTAGCGGGAGGAATGAGCAGTTCTTC. It yields the protein CASSISGSGRNEQFF.

J is TRBJ1-5 and V is TRBV30, with 7 bases matching TRBD1. The CDR3 extends over 17 amino acids. Unmatched junction bases numbered 9, after V lost 1 base and J lost 0 bases. Germline V gene lookup returns CDR1 GTSNPN and CDR2 SVGIG (reference sequence). The CDR3 region is CAWSGGQEYYSNQPQHF. DNA of the CDR3: TGTGCCTGGAGTGGCGGACAGGAATACTATAGCAATCAGCCCCAGCATTTT.

The V and J genes are TRBV11-2 and TRBJ2-5, with unresolved D. CDR1 is SGHAT and CDR2 is FQNNGV in the germline V gene. The CDR3 runs 14 residues. Trimming took off 1 base at V and 3 bases at J, with 9 bases between the two ends. The CDR3 DNA sequence: TGTGCCAGCAGCTTAGGTTACCGGGAAGAGACCCAGTACTTC. It is translated as CASSLGYREETQYF.

V usage is TRBV25-1 and J usage is TRBJ2-1, with TRBD2 identical over 14 bases. Losses at the gene ends were 6 bases for V and 7 bases for J; bases not matched to a gene: 8. This CDR3 spans 16 amino acids. Per germline, CDR1 MGHDK and CDR2 SYGVNS. The CDR3: CASSLGTSGSVNEQFF. CDR3 sequence (DNA): TGTGCCAGCAGCCTCGGGACTAGCGGGAGTGTAAATGAGCAGTTCTTC.

This clone was picked up a small number of times. V gene TRBV30 combines with J gene TRBJ2-7; maybe TRBD2 (5 bases). This CDR3 has 13 residues. Trimming shortened V by 3 bases and J by 1 base, and 10 bases separated the two germline ends. CDR1 and CDR2 from the germline V gene are GTSNPN and SVGIG (reference sequence). CDR3 protein: CAWRRGPSYEQYF. The CDR3 region has the DNA TGTGCCTGGAGGAGAGGGCCGTCCTACGAGCAGTACTTC.

This clone was picked up one time. V gene TRBV12-5 combines with J gene TRBJ2-1, with TRBD2 identical over 12 bases. In germline, CDR1 is LGHNT, CDR2 FRNRAP. V gave up 1 base and J gave up 3 bases; unmatched junction bases: 16. This CDR3 region has 21 residues. The CDR3 loop reads CASGLAPGGLAGQSFYNEQFF. As DNA, the CDR3 is TGTGCTAGTGGTTTGGCTCCTGGGGGACTAGCGGGCCAGTCCTTCTACAATGAGCAGTTCTTC.

This rearrangement joins TRBV7-2 to TRBJ1-2; 10 nucleotides line up with TRBD1. CDR1 and CDR2 (germline): SGHTA, FQGNSA. The CDR3 totals 12 residues. The V and J ends lost 5 bases and 8 bases, in that order; junction bases with no gene match: 2. For the CDR3, the DNA is TGTGCCAGCAGCAAGGGACAGGGGGGCTACACCTTC. Translated, it gives CASSKGQGGYTF.

The chain is built from TRBV15 and TRBJ2-1; 8 nucleotides line up with TRBD2. Germline V gene sequence: CDR1 LNHNV, CDR2 YYDKDF (reference sequence). V lost 5 bases and J lost 3; bases outside the gene matches: 9. The CDR3 covers 16 residues. Here the CDR3 reads CATSPTRTSSYNEQFF. DNA for the CDR3: TGTGCCACCAGCCCTACCCGGACTAGCAGCTACAATGAGCAGTTCTTC.

The V call is TRBV5-4, the J call TRBJ2-2, with D perhaps matching TRBD2 (5 bases). Between the trimmed V and J ends, which lost 1 base and 0 bases, there was a span of 16 bases. This CDR3 is built from 18 residues. Germline CDR1 and CDR2: SGHNT and YYREEE (reference sequence). As DNA, the CDR3 is TGTGCCAGCAGCTTGTCAGGAGTTGGCGGGCCGAACACCGGGGAGCTGTTTTTT. Protein: CASSLSGVGGPNTGELFF.

V is TRBV4-3 and J is TRBJ1-2; D is unclear. Germline lookup yields CDR1 LGHNA and CDR2 YSLEER. V lost 3 bases and J 2 bases, leaving 19 bases between the germline ends. There are 17 residues in the CDR3. The CDR3 region is CASSHIITSSVNYGYTF. DNA of the CDR3: TGCGCCAGCAGCCATATTATTACCTCGAGCGTGAACTATGGCTACACCTTC.

J is TRBJ2-1 and V is TRBV7-6; 8 bases are shared with TRBD1. This CDR3 spans 15 amino acids. V trimming: 1 base; J trimming: 8 bases; junction bases outside the gene matches: 7. Germline values: CDR1 SGHVS, CDR2 FNYEAQ. The DNA of the CDR3 is TGTGCCAGCAGCTTAGAGCGTGGACAGGGCTATGAGCAGTTCTTC. It encodes CASSLERGQGYEQFF.

The rearrangement uses TRBV4-1 and TRBJ1-2; D may be TRBD1 (6 bases). The CDR3 length is 15 residues. CDR1 and CDR2 from the germline V gene are MGHRA and YSYEKL. V lost 2 bases, J lost 5 bases, and 15 bases lay in between. CDR3 region: CASSQHGQPAYGYTF. The CDR3 DNA is TGCGCCAGCAGCCAACATGGACAGCCCGCGTATGGCTACACCTTC.